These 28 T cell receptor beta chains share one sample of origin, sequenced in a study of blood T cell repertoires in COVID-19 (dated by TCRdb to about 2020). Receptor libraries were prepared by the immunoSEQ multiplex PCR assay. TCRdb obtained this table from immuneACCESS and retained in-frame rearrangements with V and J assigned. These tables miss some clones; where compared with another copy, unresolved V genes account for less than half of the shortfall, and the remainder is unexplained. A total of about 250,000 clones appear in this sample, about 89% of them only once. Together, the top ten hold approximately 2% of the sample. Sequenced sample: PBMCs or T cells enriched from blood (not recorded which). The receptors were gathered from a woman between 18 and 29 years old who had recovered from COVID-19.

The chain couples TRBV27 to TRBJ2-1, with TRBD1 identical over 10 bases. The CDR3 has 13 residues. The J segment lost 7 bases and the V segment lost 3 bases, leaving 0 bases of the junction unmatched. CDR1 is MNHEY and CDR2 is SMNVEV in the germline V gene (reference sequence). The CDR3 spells CASSLDRGNEQFF. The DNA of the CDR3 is TGTGCCAGCAGTTTGGACAGGGGGAATGAGCAGTTCTTC.

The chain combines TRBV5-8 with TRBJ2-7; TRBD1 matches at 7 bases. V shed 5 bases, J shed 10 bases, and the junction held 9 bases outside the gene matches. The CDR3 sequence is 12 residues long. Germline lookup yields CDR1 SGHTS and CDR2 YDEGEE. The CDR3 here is CASSSTRDSQYF. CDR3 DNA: TGTGCCAGCAGTTCCACCCGGGACAGTCAGTACTTC.

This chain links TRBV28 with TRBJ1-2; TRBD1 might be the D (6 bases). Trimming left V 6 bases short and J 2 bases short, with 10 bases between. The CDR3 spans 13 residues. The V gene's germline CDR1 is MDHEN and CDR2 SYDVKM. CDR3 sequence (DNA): TGTGCCAGCAGCCAAACAGGGAACTATGGCTACACCTTC. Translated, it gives CASSQTGNYGYTF.

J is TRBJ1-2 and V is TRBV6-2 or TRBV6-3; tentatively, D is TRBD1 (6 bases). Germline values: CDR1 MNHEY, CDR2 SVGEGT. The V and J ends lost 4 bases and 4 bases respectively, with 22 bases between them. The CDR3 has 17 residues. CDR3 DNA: TGTGCCAGCAGTTTTCCATCGACTGGCGACAGGTTCTATGGCTACACCTTC. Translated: CASSFPSTGDRFYGYTF.

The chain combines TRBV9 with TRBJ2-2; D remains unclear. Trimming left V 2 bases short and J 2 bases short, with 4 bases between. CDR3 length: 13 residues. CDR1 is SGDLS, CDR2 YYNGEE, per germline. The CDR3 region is CASSVGNTGELFF. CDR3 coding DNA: TGTGCCAGCAGCGTGGGCAACACCGGGGAGCTGTTTTTT.

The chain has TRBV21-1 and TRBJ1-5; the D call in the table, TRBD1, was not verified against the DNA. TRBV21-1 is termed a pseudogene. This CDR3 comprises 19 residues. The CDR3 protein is CASSRPPGQGAPSNQPQHF. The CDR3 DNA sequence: TGTGCCAGCAGCAGACCTCCGGGACAGGGGGCGCCTAGCAATCAGCCCCAGCATTTT.

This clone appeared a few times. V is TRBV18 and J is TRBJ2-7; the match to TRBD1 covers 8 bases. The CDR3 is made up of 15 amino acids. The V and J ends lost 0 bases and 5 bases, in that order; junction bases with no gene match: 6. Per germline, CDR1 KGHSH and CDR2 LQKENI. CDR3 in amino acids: CASSPPSRGLNEQYF. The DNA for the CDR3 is TGTGCCAGCTCACCACCGAGCAGGGGGCTGAACGAGCAGTACTTC.

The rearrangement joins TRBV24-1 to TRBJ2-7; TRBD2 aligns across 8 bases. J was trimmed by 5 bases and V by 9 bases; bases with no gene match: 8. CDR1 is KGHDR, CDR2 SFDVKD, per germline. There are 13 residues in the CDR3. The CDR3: CATSGGSGDEQYF. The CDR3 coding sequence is TGTGCCACCTCGGGGGGGTCAGGGGACGAGCAGTACTTC.

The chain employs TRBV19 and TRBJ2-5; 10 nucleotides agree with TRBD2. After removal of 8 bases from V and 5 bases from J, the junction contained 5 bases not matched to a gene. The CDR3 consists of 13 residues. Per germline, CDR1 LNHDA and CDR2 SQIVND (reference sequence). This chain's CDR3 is CASSSGRGETQYF. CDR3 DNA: TGTGCCAGTTCTAGCGGGAGAGGCGAGACCCAGTACTTC.

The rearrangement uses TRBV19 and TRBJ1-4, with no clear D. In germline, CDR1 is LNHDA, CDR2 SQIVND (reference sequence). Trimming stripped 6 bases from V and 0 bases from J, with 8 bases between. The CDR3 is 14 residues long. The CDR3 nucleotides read TGTGCCAGTAGGGGCAGGCCAACTAATGAAAAACTGTTTTTT. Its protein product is CASRGRPTNEKLFF. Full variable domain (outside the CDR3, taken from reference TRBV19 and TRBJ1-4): DGGITQSPKYLFRKEGQNVTLSCEQNLNHDAMYWYRQDPGQGLRLIYYSQIVNDFQKGDIAEGYSVSREKKESFPLTVTSAQKNPTAFYLCASRGRPTNEKLFFGSGTQLSVL.

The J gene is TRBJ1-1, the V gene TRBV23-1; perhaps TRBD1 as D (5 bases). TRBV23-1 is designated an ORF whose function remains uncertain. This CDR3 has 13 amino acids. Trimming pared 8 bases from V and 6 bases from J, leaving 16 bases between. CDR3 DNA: TGCGCCAGCCCCCTGGAAAGGGGATCTGAAGCTTTCTTT. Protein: CASPLERGSEAFF.

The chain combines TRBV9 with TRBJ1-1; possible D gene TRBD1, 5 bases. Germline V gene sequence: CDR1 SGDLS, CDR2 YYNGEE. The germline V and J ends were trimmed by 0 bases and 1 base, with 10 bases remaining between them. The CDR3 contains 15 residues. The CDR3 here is CASSVEPTGNTEAFF. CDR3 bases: TGTGCCAGCAGCGTAGAACCCACAGGGAACACTGAAGCTTTCTTT. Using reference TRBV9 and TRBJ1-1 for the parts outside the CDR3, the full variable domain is DSGVTQTPKHLITATGQRVTLRCSPRSGDLSVYWYQQSLDQGLQFLIQYYNGEERAKGNILERFSAQQFPDLHSELNLSSLELGDSALYFCASSVEPTGNTEAFFGQGTRLTVV.

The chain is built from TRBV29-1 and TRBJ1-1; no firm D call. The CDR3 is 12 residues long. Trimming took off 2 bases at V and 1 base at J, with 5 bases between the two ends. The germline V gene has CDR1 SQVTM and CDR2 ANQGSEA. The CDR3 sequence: CSVERENTEAFF. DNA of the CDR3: TGCAGCGTTGAACGAGAGAACACTGAAGCTTTCTTT.

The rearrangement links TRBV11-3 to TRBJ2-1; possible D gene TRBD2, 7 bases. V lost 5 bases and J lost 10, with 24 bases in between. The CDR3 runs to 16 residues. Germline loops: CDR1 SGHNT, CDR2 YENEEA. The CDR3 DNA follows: TGTGCCAGCAGCCACCCGGGGGCGGGGGCAGTCCGAGAGCAGTTCTTC. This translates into CASSHPGAGAVREQFF.

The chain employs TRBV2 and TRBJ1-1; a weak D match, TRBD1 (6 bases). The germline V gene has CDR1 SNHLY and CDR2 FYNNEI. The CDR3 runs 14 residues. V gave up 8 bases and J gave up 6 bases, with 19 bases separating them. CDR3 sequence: CASARQVTFAEAFF. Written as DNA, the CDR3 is TGTGCCAGCGCTCGACAGGTAACCTTCGCTGAAGCTTTCTTT.

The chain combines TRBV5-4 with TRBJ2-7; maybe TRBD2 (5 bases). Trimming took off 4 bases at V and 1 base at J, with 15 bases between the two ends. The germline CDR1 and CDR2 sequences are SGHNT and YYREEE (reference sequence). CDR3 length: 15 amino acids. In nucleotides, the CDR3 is TGTGCCAGCAGCCTCTCCCGGGGTTTATCCTACGAGCAGTACTTC. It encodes CASSLSRGLSYEQYF. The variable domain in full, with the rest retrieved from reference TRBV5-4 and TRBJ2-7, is ETGVTQSPTHLIKTRGQQVTLRCSSQSGHNTVSWYQQALGQGPQFIFQYYREEENGRGNFPPRFSGLQFPNYSSELNVNALELDDSALYLCASSLSRGLSYEQYFGPGTRLTVT.

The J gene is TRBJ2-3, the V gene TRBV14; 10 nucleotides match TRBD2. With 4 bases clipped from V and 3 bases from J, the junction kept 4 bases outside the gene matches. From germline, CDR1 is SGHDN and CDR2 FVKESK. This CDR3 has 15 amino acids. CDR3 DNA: TGTGCCAGCAGCCGGACTAGCGGACCTACAGATACGCAGTATTTT. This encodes CASSRTSGPTDTQYF.

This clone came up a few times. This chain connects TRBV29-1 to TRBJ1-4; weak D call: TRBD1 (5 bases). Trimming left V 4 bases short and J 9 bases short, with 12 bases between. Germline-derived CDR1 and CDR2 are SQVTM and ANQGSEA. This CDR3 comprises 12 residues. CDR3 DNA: TGCAGCGTTGGTGGTCAGGGAAAAAAACTGTTTTTT. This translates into CSVGGQGKKLFF.

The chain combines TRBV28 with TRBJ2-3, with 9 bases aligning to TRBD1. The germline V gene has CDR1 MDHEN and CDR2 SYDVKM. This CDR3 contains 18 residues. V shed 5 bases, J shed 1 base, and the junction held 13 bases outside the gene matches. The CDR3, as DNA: TGTGCCAGCAGTGCGGACAGGGGTGGGAGCCCTGGCACAGATACGCAGTATTTT. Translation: CASSADRGGSPGTDTQYF.

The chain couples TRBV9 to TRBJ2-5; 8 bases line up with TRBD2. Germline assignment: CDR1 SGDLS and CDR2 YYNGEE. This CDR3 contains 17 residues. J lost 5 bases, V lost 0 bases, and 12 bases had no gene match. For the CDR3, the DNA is TGTGCCAGCAGCGTAGGAGAATCGGGGGGGCGGTCGGAGACCCAGTACTTC. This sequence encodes CASSVGESGGRSETQYF.

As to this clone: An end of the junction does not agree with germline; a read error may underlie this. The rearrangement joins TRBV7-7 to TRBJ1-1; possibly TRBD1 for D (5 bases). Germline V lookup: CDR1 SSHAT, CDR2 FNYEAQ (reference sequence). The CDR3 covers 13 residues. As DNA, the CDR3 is TGTGCTAGCAGCCACGACAGGAACACTGAAGCTTTCTTT. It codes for CASSHDRNTEAFF.

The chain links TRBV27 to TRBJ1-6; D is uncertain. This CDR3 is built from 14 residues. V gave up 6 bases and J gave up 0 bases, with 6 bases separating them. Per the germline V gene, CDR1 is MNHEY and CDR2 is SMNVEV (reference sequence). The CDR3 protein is CASRGSSYNSPLHF. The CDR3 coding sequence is TGTGCCAGCAGGGGCAGCTCCTATAATTCACCCCTCCACTTT.

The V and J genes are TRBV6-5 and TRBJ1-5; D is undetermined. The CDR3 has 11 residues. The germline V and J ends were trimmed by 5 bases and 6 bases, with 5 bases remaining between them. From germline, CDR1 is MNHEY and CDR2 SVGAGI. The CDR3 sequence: CASSTRQPQHF. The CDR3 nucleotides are TGTGCCAGCAGTACACGTCAGCCCCAGCATTTT.

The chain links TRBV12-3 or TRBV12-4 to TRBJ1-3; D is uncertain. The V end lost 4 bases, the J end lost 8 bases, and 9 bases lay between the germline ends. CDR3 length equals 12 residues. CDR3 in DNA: TGTGCCAGCAGTTGGGGAGCGGACACCATATATTTT. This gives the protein CASSWGADTIYF.

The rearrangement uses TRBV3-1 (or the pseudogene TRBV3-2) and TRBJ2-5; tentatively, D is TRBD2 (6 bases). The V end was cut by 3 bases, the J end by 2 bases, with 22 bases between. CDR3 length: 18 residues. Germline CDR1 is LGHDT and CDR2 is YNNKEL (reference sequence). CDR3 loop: CASSQTTGWGLGQETQYF. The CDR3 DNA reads TGTGCCAGCAGCCAGACGACTGGGTGGGGACTTGGACAAGAGACCCAGTACTTC.

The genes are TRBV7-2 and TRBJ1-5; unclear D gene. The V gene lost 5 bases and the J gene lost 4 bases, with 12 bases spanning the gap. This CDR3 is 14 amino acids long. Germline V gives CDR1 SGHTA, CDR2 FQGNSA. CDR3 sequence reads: CASSPNLGNQPQHF. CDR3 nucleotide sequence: TGTGCCAGCAGCCCAAATCTCGGGAATCAGCCCCAGCATTTT.

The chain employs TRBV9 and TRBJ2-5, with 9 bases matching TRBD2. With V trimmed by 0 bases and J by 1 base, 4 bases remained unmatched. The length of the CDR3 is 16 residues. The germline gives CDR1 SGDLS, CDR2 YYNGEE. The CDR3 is CASSVGAGGPQETQYF. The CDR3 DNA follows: TGTGCCAGCAGCGTAGGAGCGGGGGGTCCCCAAGAGACCCAGTACTTC.

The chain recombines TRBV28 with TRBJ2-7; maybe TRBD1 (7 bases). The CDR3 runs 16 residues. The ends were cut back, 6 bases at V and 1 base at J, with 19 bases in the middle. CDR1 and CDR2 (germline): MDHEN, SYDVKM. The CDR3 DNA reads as TGTGCCAGCAGCTTGGGGGGCAGGGGGTATTCCTACGAGCAGTACTTC. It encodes CASSLGGRGYSYEQYF.